A selection of T cell receptor beta chains follows, all from one sample in a study of CD8 T cells in ankylosing spondylitis. TCRdb fed the 5' RACE reads into MiXCR, producing one record per CDR3 protein. The sample consists of approximately 350,000 distinct CDR3 sequences, roughly 14% of them appearing once. The sample comprised blood, either unsorted or a sorted T cell fraction (not recorded which). The origin of the receptors is a male donor with ankylosing spondylitis or in good health (not recorded which). Both conserved end residues are part of each CDR3. D genes are given only for firm matches. The size field is filled for only some rows; it gives once, few, many or a size class.

DNA: TGTGCCAGCAGTTACTCCCCACAGGAGGCAGATACGCAGTATTTT
CDR3: CASSYSPQEADTQYF
V: TRBV6-5
J: TRBJ2-3
D: -
size: many

DNA: TGCAGCGTCAGGACAGACGGGGACACTGAAGCTTTCTTT
CDR3: CSVRTDGDTEAFF
V: TRBV29-1
J: TRBJ1-1
D: -
size: few

DNA: TGCGCCAGCAGCCACCGAGAGGCCAGGGGGGGAGAAAAACTGTTTTTT
CDR3: CASSHREARGGEKLFF
V: TRBV4-1
J: TRBJ1-4
D: TRBD1
size: -

DNA: TGCAGTGCTAGGGAGGTTGTCAATCAGCCCCAGCATTTT
CDR3: CSAREVVNQPQHF
V: TRBV20-1
J: TRBJ1-5
D: -
size: few

DNA: TGTGCCAGCAACTACGGGAATCAGCCCCAGCATTTT
CDR3: CASNYGNQPQHF
V: TRBV12-3/TRBV12-4
J: TRBJ1-5
D: -
size: -

DNA: TGTGCCAGCCGCAGGGGTCCCGGAAACACCATATATTTT
CDR3: CASRRGPGNTIYF
V: TRBV12-3/TRBV12-4
J: TRBJ1-3
D: -
size: -

DNA: TGCGCCAGCAGCTTGTCGACCCGGGGGGCCACAGATACGCAGTATTTT
CDR3: CASSLSTRGATDTQYF
V: TRBV5-1
J: TRBJ2-3
D: -
size: -

DNA: TGCGCCAGCAGCTCGACCCTGGGGAGCGAGCCCCAGCATTTT
CDR3: CASSSTLGSEPQHF
V: TRBV5-1
J: TRBJ1-5
D: -
size: few

DNA: TGTGCCAGCAGCCTGGCCGGGACAGGGCCTAATCGCAGGGTGGAAAAACTGTTTTTT
CDR3: CASSLAGTGPNRRVEKLFF
V: TRBV5-4
J: TRBJ1-4
D: TRBD1
size: -

DNA: TGCAGTGCTCATCCGACTAGCGCCACAGATACGCAGTATTTT
CDR3: CSAHPTSATDTQYF
V: TRBV20-1
J: TRBJ2-3
D: TRBD2
size: few

DNA: TGCGCCAGCAGCCAAGAAACAGGGCGAGGCTACACCTTC
CDR3: CASSQETGRGYTF
V: TRBV4-1
J: TRBJ1-2
D: -
size: few

DNA: TGTGCCATCAGTGCAGGACAAGTACTGTTTTTT
CDR3: CAISAGQVLFF
V: TRBV10-3
J: TRBJ1-4
D: -
size: -

DNA: TGTGCCAGCTCACCAGTCCCTGGGACAGGGTCCTACGAGCAGTACTTC
CDR3: CASSPVPGTGSYEQYF
V: TRBV18
J: TRBJ2-7
D: TRBD1
size: -

DNA: TGTGCCAGCAGAGGGAGGAATGTCGGGGAGCTGTTTTTT
CDR3: CASRGRNVGELFF
V: TRBV12-3/TRBV12-4
J: TRBJ2-2
D: -
size: many

DNA: TGTGCCACCTCCCGGGACAGGGAAGATGAGCAGTTCTTC
CDR3: CATSRDREDEQFF
V: TRBV24-1
J: TRBJ2-1
D: TRBD1
size: few

DNA: TGTGCCAGCAGCCGCGTAGCGGGAGGAGTCTACAATGAGCAGTTCTTC
CDR3: CASSRVAGGVYNEQFF
V: TRBV7-8
J: TRBJ2-1
D: TRBD2
size: -

DNA: TGTGCCAGCAGCTTGGATCCAAGTATGAGGGTTGAGCAGTTCTTC
CDR3: CASSLDPSMRVEQFF
V: TRBV5-5
J: TRBJ2-1
D: -
size: -

DNA: TGTGCCAGCAGTTCCAGAGGGGGCGAAAGATATACGCAGTATTTT
CDR3: CASSSRGGERYTQYF
V: TRBV28
J: TRBJ2-3
D: TRBD1
size: many

DNA: TGTGCCAGCAGCACCGGACTAGCGGGGGGAGATACGCAGTATTTT
CDR3: CASSTGLAGGDTQYF
V: TRBV7-7
J: TRBJ2-3
D: TRBD2
size: many

DNA: TGCGCCAGCACCCAATTAGCGGGGGGCCAAGAGACCCAGTACTTC
CDR3: CASTQLAGGQETQYF
V: TRBV5-1
J: TRBJ2-5
D: TRBD2
size: few

DNA: TGTGCCACCAGCAGTTACAGGGGGCGGCAAGAGACCCAGTACTTC
CDR3: CATSSYRGRQETQYF
V: TRBV15
J: TRBJ2-5
D: TRBD1
size: once

DNA: TGTGCCAGCATAGACGAGGGGATGAACACTGAAGCTTTCTTT
CDR3: CASIDEGMNTEAFF
V: TRBV12-3/TRBV12-4
J: TRBJ1-1
D: -
size: -

DNA: TGTGCCAGCAGTGAAAGACCAGCGGAGGGTACGCAGTATTTT
CDR3: CASSERPAEGTQYF
V: TRBV6-1
J: TRBJ2-3
D: -
size: few

DNA: TGCAGTGCTCTACAGGGGGTCACAGATACGCAGTATTTT
CDR3: CSALQGVTDTQYF
V: TRBV20-1
J: TRBJ2-3
D: TRBD1
size: -

DNA: TGCGCCAGCAGCTTGGGGACCCAAGCATTCAACGAGCAGTTCTTC
CDR3: CASSLGTQAFNEQFF
V: TRBV5-1
J: TRBJ2-1
D: -
size: -

DNA: TGCGCCAGCAGCCATGTCGATGGACATAATGCTTTCTTT
CDR3: CASSHVDGHNAFF
V: TRBV4-1
J: TRBJ1-1
D: -
size: many

DNA: TGTGCCAGCTCTCCGGCCGGGACGGATTATGGCTACACCTTC
CDR3: CASSPAGTDYGYTF
V: TRBV18
J: TRBJ1-2
D: -
size: few

DNA: TGTGCCAGCAGCTTGAATACTCAGAGGGAACTGTTTTTT
CDR3: CASSLNTQRELFF
V: TRBV5-4
J: TRBJ1-4
D: -
size: few

DNA: TGTGCCAGCAGCCCACTAGCGGGAGGGAACACCGGGGAGCTGTTTTTT
CDR3: CASSPLAGGNTGELFF
V: TRBV7-6
J: TRBJ2-2
D: TRBD2
size: many

DNA: TGTGCCAGTAGTATTGGGGAGCATAGCAATCAGCCCCAGCATTTT
CDR3: CASSIGEHSNQPQHF
V: TRBV19
J: TRBJ1-5
D: -
size: -

DNA: TGCGCCAGCAGCTTGGAGCGGGGGAGCACAGATACGCAGTATTTT
CDR3: CASSLERGSTDTQYF
V: TRBV5-1
J: TRBJ2-3
D: TRBD2
size: many

DNA: TGTGCCAGCAGCACAGGGGACACCTCTAACTATGGCTACACCTTC
CDR3: CASSTGDTSNYGYTF
V: TRBV7-2
J: TRBJ1-2
D: TRBD1
size: -

DNA: TGTGCCAGCAGCACTGCGCTAGCGGGGGATACGCAGTATTTT
CDR3: CASSTALAGDTQYF
V: TRBV7-8
J: TRBJ2-3
D: TRBD2
size: few

DNA: TGTGCCAGCAGCTTTAGCGGGCGTCATACGCAGTATTTT
CDR3: CASSFSGRHTQYF
V: TRBV7-2
J: TRBJ2-3
D: TRBD2
size: few

DNA: TGCGCCAGCACACCCGAGGGCGGGGTCACAGATACGCAGTATTTT
CDR3: CASTPEGGVTDTQYF
V: TRBV5-1
J: TRBJ2-3
D: -
size: -

DNA: TGCGCCAGCAGCCAACCCGATTGGGGTGAGCAGTTCTTC
CDR3: CASSQPDWGEQFF
V: TRBV4-1
J: TRBJ2-1
D: -
size: few

DNA: TGTGCCAGCAGCCAAGCACTACAGGGGAACGCTGGAAACACCATATATTTT
CDR3: CASSQALQGNAGNTIYF
V: TRBV4-2
J: TRBJ1-3
D: TRBD1
size: few

DNA: TGCGCCAGCAGCTTGGTTGGCAGACAGGGGAGCGACACTGAAGCTTTCTTT
CDR3: CASSLVGRQGSDTEAFF
V: TRBV5-1
J: TRBJ1-1
D: TRBD1
size: few

DNA: TGTGCCAGCAGTGGGGGTGACAAAAACATTCAGTACTTC
CDR3: CASSGGDKNIQYF
V: TRBV27
J: TRBJ2-4
D: -
size: -

DNA: TGTGCCAGCAGCCGGGAAGAGGGGCTGTTTTTT
CDR3: CASSREEGLFF
V: TRBV4-2
J: TRBJ2-2
D: -
size: few

DNA: TGTGCCAGCAGCGTAGGGGGCGGGGGGACAGATACGCAGTATTTT
CDR3: CASSVGGGGTDTQYF
V: TRBV9
J: TRBJ2-3
D: TRBD2
size: few